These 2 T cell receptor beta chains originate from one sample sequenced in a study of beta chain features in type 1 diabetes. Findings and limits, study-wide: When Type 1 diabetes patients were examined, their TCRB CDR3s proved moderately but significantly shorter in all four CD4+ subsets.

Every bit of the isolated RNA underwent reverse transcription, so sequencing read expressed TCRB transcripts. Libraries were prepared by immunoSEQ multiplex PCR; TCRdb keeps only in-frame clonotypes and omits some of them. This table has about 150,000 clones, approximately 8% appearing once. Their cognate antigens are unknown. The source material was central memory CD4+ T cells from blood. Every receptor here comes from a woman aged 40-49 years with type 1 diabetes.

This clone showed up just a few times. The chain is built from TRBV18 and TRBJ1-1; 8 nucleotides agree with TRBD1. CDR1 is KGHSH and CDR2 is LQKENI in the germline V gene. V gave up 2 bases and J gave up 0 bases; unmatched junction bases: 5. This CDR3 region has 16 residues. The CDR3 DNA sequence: TGTGCCAGCTCACCATTGACAGGGGCGTTGAACACTGAAGCTTTCTTT. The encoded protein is CASSPLTGALNTEAFF.

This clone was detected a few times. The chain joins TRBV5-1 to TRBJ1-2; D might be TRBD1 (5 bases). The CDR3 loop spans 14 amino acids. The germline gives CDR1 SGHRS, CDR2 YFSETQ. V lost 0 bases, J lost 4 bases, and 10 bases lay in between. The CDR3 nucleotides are TGCGCCAGCAGCTTGGCCGGAGACAGCTATGGCTACACCTTC. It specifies CASSLAGDSYGYTF.